The text below deals with one T cell receptor beta chain. These data come from a study of resident and recirculating memory T cells in vitiligo. The CDR3 totals 16 residues. The J segment lost 2 bases and the V segment lost 7 bases, leaving 11 bases of the junction unmatched. Per the germline V gene, CDR1 is LGHNT and CDR2 is FRNRAP. Repertoires were generated with immunoSEQ multiplex PCR, while TCRdb's copy carries only in-frame clones and drops some. This sample has around 78,000 clones; around 90% occur once, and the top ten carry approximately 4.7%. No patient showed confetti depigmentation, a clinical sign of active disease.

The TCR was taken from a male donor with vitiligo. V usage is TRBV12-5 and J usage is TRBJ2-1; 7 positions agree with TRBD1. The sample consisted of blood. The CDR3 sequence is CASVKPTGRTYNEQFF. CDR3 nucleotides: TGTGCTAGTGTTAAACCGACAGGGCGAACCTACAATGAGCAGTTCTTC. Full variable domain (remainder filled in from reference TRBV12-5 and TRBJ2-1): DARVTQTPRHKVTEMGQEVTMRCQPILGHNTVFWYRQTMMQGLELLAYFRNRAPLDDSGMPKDRFSAEMPDATLATLKIQPSEPRDSAVYFCASVKPTGRTYNEQFFGPGTRLTVL.